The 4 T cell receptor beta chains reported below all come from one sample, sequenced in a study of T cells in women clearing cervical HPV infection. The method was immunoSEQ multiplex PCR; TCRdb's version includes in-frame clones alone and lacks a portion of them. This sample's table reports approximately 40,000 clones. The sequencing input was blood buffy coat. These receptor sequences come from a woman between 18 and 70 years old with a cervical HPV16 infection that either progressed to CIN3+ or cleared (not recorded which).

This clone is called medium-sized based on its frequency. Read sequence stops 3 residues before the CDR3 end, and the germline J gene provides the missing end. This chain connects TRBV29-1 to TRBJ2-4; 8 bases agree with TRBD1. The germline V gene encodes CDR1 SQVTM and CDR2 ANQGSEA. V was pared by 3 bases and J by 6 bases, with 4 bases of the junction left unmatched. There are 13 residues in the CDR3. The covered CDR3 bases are TGCAGCGTTGACCCAGGACAGGGAAACATT. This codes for CSVDPGQGNI. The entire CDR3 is CSVDPGQGNIQYF.

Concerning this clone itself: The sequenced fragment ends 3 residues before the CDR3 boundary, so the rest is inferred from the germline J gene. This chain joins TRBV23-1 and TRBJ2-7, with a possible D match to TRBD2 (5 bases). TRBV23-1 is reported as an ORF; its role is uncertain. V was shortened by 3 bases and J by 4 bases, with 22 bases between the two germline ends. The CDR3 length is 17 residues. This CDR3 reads CASSQGFTDCWTYEQYF. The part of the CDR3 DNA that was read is TGCGCCAGCAGTCAGGGGTTTACAGATTGTTGGACTTACGAG.

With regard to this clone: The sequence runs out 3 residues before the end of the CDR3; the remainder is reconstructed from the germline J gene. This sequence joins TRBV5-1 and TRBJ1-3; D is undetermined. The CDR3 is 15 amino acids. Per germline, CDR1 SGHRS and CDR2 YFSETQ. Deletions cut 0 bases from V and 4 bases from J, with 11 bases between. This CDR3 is CASSLGAGSGNTIYF. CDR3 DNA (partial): TGCGCCAGCAGCTTGGGAGCGGGATCAGGAAACACC.

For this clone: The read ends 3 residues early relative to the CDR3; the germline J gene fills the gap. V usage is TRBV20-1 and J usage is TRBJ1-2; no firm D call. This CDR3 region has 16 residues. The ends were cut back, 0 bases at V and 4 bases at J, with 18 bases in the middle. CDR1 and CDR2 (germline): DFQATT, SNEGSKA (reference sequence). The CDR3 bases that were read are TGCAGTGCTAGAGATTTAGGGCAGAGGTGGGCCTATGGC. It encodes CSARDLGQRWAYG. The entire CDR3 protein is CSARDLGQRWAYGYTF.